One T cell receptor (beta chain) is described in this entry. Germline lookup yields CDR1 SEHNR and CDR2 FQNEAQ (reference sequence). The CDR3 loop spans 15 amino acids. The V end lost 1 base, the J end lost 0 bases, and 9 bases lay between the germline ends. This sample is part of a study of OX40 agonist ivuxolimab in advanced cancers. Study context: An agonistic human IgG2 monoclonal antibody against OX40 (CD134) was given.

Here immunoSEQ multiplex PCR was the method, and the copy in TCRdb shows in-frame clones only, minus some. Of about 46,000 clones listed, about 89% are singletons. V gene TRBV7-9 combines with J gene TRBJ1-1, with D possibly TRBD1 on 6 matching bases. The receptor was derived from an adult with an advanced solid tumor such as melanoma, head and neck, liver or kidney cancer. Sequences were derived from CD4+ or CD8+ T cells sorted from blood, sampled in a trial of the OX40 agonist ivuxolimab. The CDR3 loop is CASSLETGLNTEAFF. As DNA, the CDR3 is TGTGCCAGCAGCTTAGAGACAGGCCTGAACACTGAAGCTTTCTTT.